The present TCR beta chain was sequenced within a study of T cell responses to AZD1222 COVID-19 vaccine. Germline V lookup: CDR1 MNHEY, CDR2 SVGAGI. The V end was cut by 2 bases, the J end by 10 bases, with 14 bases between. The length of the CDR3 is 13 residues. Whole-study findings and limits: Recipients of two AZD1222 doses showed rising Spike-specific TCR breadth and depth.

The table came from immunoSEQ multiplex PCR; TCRdb's copy has only in-frame clones and leaves some out. The table records 100,000 to 150,000 clones, around 86% of them present only once. In the case of this clone: Its antigen is still unknown.

The sample in question was peripheral blood, obtained on day 0 of AZD1222 vaccination. The chain combines TRBV6-5 with TRBJ1-1, with a weak D call TRBD1 (6 bases). The receptor was derived from an adult in good health. The DNA of the CDR3 is TGTGCCAGCAGTTACCAAGAGACAGGTTTAGCTTTCTTT. Protein product: CASSYQETGLAFF.